This T cell receptor (beta chain) emerged from a study of blood T cell repertoires in COVID-19 (dated by TCRdb to 2020 to 2021). For the wider study: Samples from collaborators originated in the United States, Italy and Spain and spanned both the acute and convalescent phases of COVID-19. The material from the prospective study consisted of cDNA or gDNA derived from T cells, B-cell-depleted T cells, or PBMCs. Deeply sampled blood TCRbeta repertoires from subjects exposed to, actively infected with, or recovered from COVID-19 were included in the dataset. The repertoires were released in a freely available public database intended as a resource for research on the immune response to SARS-CoV-2. The samples were drawn from the first 160 participants of the ongoing ImmuneRACE study and from more than 1,000 subjects provided by 6 global collaborators. Nearly every sample came with metadata listing a de-identified subject ID, COVID-19 status, age in years and sex. Where available, HLA class I and class II types were obtained from metadata supplied by the sample provider rather than from assay-based typing.

The immunoSEQ Assay, a bias-controlled multiplex PCR, was used to amplify TCRbeta CDR3 regions from genomic DNA. The study's processing was this. The number of nucleated cells in each sample was estimated by amplification of reference gene primers within the assay. To quantify the absolute abundance of each unique TCRbeta CDR3 rearrangement, sequence reads were collapsed and filtered. For each sample, productive Simpson clonality was calculated as the square root of Simpson's diversity index across productive rearrangements. In TCRdb, the immuneACCESS table is reduced to in-frame sequences with V and J assigned. These tables do not hold every clone; where another copy was compared, an unresolved V gene accounts for under half, and the others remain unexplained. V and J calls and clone size follow that table, whereas D and trimming were derived from the DNA. This sample has 150,000 or so clones in its table, and about 91% of those were observed once. Approximately 10% of the sample rests with the top ten.

Whole blood was collected in K2EDTA tubes by collaborating institutions according to the institutions' own protocols. For TCRbeta analysis, collaborator samples were shipped as frozen whole blood, as isolated PBMCs, or as DNA extracted from either sample type. The paper as a whole reports these results and caveats: How much clinical and demographic metadata was included differed by source and by participant, and the metadata was provided uncurated.

The germline V end is reduced by 6 bases and the J end by 4 bases; junction bases left unmatched: 9. The CDR3 has 15 amino acids, counting the end cysteine and phenylalanine. Left in the record is the CDR3 DNA by itself, 45 bases read in frame from the first base. CDR1 and CDR2 (MDHEN, SYDVKM) derive from the germline V gene. To note about this clone: Its binding antigen is unknown. Qualities for individual bases were not recorded, and no much larger clone is one base off.

The sample comprised peripheral blood. The TCR originated in a man aged 50 or older with acute or convalescent COVID-19. This chain joins TRBV28 to TRBJ2-7; 10 nucleotides in the junction match TRBD2. The nucleotide sequence is TGTGCCAGCAGCCTTCAAAGCGGGAGGGTTTACGAGCAGTACTTC. It is translated as CASSLQSGRVYEQYF. Supplemented by the reference TRBV28 and TRBJ2-7 proteins around the CDR3, the complete variable domain is DVKVTQSSRYLVKRTGEKVFLECVQDMDHENMFWYRQDPGLGLRLIYFSYDVKMKEKGDIPEGYSVSREKKERFSLILESASTNQTSMYLCASSLQSGRVYEQYFGPGTRLTVT.